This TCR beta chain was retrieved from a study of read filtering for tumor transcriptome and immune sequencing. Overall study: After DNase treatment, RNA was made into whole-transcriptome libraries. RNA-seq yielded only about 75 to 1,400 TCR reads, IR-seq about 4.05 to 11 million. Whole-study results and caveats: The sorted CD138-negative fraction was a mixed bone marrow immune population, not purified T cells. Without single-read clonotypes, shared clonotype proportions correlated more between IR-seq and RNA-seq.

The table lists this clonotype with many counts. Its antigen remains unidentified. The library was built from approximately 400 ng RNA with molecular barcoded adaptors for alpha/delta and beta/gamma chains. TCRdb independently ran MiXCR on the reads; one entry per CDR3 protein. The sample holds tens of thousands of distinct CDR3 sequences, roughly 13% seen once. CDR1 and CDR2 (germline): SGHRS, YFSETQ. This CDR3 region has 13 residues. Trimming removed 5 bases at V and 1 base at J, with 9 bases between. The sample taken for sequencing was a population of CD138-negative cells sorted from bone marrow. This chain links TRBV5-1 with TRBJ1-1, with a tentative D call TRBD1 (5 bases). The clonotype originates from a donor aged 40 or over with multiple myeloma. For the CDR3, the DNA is TGCGCCAGCAGTTCTGGACAGAACACTGAAGCTTTCTTT. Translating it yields CASSSGQNTEAFF.